Shown below are 25 T cell receptor beta chains from a single sample sequenced in a study of shared clonotypes between healthy human individuals. Only in-frame clones appear in the TCRdb table, and some are missing; sequencing was by immunoSEQ multiplex PCR. Of about half a million clones listed, roughly 78% are singletons. Sequencing input: PBMCs. The receptors originated from a woman in her thirties or forties in good health. Some clones in this sample may be carry-over from other donors' samples.

A few counts support this clone. This chain joins TRBV27 and TRBJ2-7; D is possibly TRBD2 (6 bases). The CDR3 length is 15 residues. The germline V and J ends were trimmed by 3 bases and 3 bases, with 15 bases remaining between them. From germline, CDR1 is MNHEY and CDR2 SMNVEV (reference sequence). CDR3 DNA sequence: TGTGCCAGCAGTTTTCAAGCGGGTACTTTCTACGAGCAGTACTTC. Translating it yields CASSFQAGTFYEQYF.

The chain combines TRBV9 with TRBJ2-7; TRBD2 matches 8 bases. This CDR3 contains 16 residues. Germline lookup yields CDR1 SGDLS and CDR2 YYNGEE. Unmatched junction bases numbered 11, after V lost 4 bases and J lost 2 bases. The CDR3 bases are TGTGCCAGCAGCCCGTCCGGGAGGGTTTCCCCCTACGAGCAGTACTTC. This gives the protein CASSPSGRVSPYEQYF. Full variable domain (rest looked up from reference TRBV9 and TRBJ2-7): DSGVTQTPKHLITATGQRVTLRCSPRSGDLSVYWYQQSLDQGLQFLIQYYNGEERAKGNILERFSAQQFPDLHSELNLSSLELGDSALYFCASSPSGRVSPYEQYFGPGTRLTVT.

The chain recombines TRBV4-3 with TRBJ1-2; D may be TRBD1 (5 bases). Deletions cut 4 bases from V and 2 bases from J, with 14 bases between. This CDR3 region has 15 residues. Germline V gives CDR1 LGHNA, CDR2 YSLEER. The CDR3 DNA follows: TGCGCCAGCAGCCCCCAGGCAGGGCCGAACTATGGCTACACCTTC. This sequence encodes CASSPQAGPNYGYTF.

This clone was seen more than once but under ten times. This chain uses TRBV5-1 with TRBJ2-1, with a weak D call TRBD2 (6 bases). The CDR3 consists of 16 residues. Trimming left V 4 bases short and J 3 bases short, with 17 bases between. Germline V gene data show CDR1 as SGHRS and CDR2 as YFSETQ. The CDR3 here is CASSPTWGEFYNEQFF. CDR3 sequence (DNA): TGCGCCAGCAGCCCCACATGGGGGGAGTTCTACAATGAGCAGTTCTTC.

This clone was picked up a small number of times. The gene calls are TRBV4-3 and TRBJ2-7; no definite D call. This CDR3 is built from 14 residues. Germline V gene data show CDR1 as LGHNA and CDR2 as YSLEER. Trimming stripped 0 bases from V and 7 bases from J, with 13 bases between. CDR3 loop: CASSQELGSREQYF. Here the CDR3 DNA reads TGCGCCAGCAGCCAAGAGTTGGGGTCGCGTGAGCAGTACTTC.

The gene calls are TRBV7-2 and TRBJ2-1; 9 positions match TRBD2. Germline CDR1 SGHTA, CDR2 FQGNSA. J lost 3 bases, V lost 8 bases, and 8 bases had no gene match. CDR3 length: 15 residues. CDR3 protein: CASDPGLAIYNEQFF. The DNA for the CDR3 is TGTGCCAGCGACCCGGGACTAGCAATCTACAATGAGCAGTTCTTC.

This rearrangement joins TRBV5-6 to TRBJ2-3; maybe TRBD2 (5 bases). Germline V lookup: CDR1 SGHDT, CDR2 YYEEEE. Trimming removed 0 bases from V and 4 bases from J, with 12 bases in between. The CDR3 is made up of 15 amino acids. CDR3 residues: CASSLERLAADTQYF. CDR3 sequence (DNA): TGTGCCAGCAGCTTGGAACGGCTAGCCGCAGATACGCAGTATTTT.

This clone was found once. The junction differs from germline at one of its ends, possibly a read error. V usage is TRBV7-8 and J usage is TRBJ1-2; D perhaps matches TRBD1 (5 bases). Per germline, CDR1 SGHVS and CDR2 FQNEAQ. This CDR3 contains 14 residues. The CDR3 DNA follows: TGTGCCAGCAGCCCTAGTGGGGGTACCCATGGCTACGCCTTC. This encodes CASSPSGGTHGYAF.

The rearrangement joins TRBV10-3 to TRBJ1-5, with TRBD1 matching 7 bases. Germline V gene data show CDR1 as ENHRY and CDR2 as SYGVKD. The length of the CDR3 is 15 residues. Trimming took 3 bases from V and 3 from J; bases not matched to a gene: 5. In DNA form, the CDR3 reads TGTGCCATCAGTGAAGGACAGGTAACCAATCAGCCCCAGCATTTT. Translated, it gives CAISEGQVTNQPQHF.

The chain links TRBV15 to TRBJ2-1, with 7 bases that match TRBD2. The CDR3 is 19 amino acids. J was trimmed by 5 bases and V by 2 bases; bases with no gene match: 18. CDR1 and CDR2 from the germline V gene are LNHNV and YYDKDF (reference sequence). CDR3: CATSRTSPGSEGGDNEQFF. The CDR3 bases are TGTGCCACCAGCAGAACCTCCCCTGGGTCTGAGGGAGGGGACAATGAGCAGTTCTTC.

The chain joins TRBV10-3 to TRBJ2-7, with 7 bases that match TRBD1. The CDR3 runs 15 residues. Unmatched junction bases numbered 10, after V lost 4 bases and J lost 4 bases. Germline lookup yields CDR1 ENHRY and CDR2 SYGVKD. Here the CDR3 reads CAISGQGKGVYEQYF. CDR3 in DNA: TGTGCCATCAGTGGACAGGGAAAGGGGGTATACGAGCAGTACTTC.

This rearrangement joins TRBV18 to TRBJ2-2; unclear D gene. V gave up 3 bases and J gave up 2 bases, with 7 bases separating them. Germline-derived CDR1 and CDR2 are KGHSH and LQKENI. The CDR3 sequence is 14 residues long. CDR3 amino acids: CASSPEINTGELFF. The DNA of the CDR3 is TGTGCCAGCTCACCGGAGATCAACACCGGGGAGCTGTTTTTT.

This clone was observed a few times. CDR3 sequence: CASSPGLLSYEQYF. CDR3 DNA: TGTGCCAGCTCACCAGGGCTCTTGTCCTACGAGCAGTACTTC. This chain joins TRBV18 and TRBJ2-7; D remains unclear. V gave up 2 bases and J gave up 1 base, with 9 bases separating them. There are 14 residues in the CDR3. Per germline, CDR1 KGHSH and CDR2 LQKENI.

The CDR3 DNA is TGTGCCAGTAGTATAGGGGGAGTCCGGGGCGGCAATGAGCAGTTCTTC. Protein: CASSIGGVRGGNEQFF. This chain connects TRBV19 to TRBJ2-1, with D perhaps TRBD1 or TRBD2 (5 bases each). Germline CDR1 is LNHDA and CDR2 is SQIVND (reference sequence). The CDR3 consists of 16 residues. Trimming left V 1 base short and J 6 bases short, with 16 bases between. The full variable domain, in which reference TRBV19 and TRBJ2-1 provide the parts outside the CDR3, is DGGITQSPKYLFRKEGQNVTLSCEQNLNHDAMYWYRQDPGQGLRLIYYSQIVNDFQKGDIAEGYSVSREKKESFPLTVTSAQKNPTAFYLCASSIGGVRGGNEQFFGPGTRLTVL.

The chain links TRBV5-4 to TRBJ2-1; 10 positions agree with TRBD2. V was clipped by 5 bases and J by 6 bases; unmatched bases: 8. The CDR3 consists of 15 residues. Germline-derived CDR1 and CDR2 are SGHNT and YYREEE (reference sequence). The DNA of the CDR3 is TGTGCCAGCAGGACGGGGACTAGCGAACTCAATGAGCAGTTCTTC. Translation gives CASRTGTSELNEQFF.

This clone was seen just once. This chain joins TRBV7-3 and TRBJ2-1; D is unclear. The CDR3 totals 13 residues. CDR1 and CDR2 from the germline V gene are SGHTA and FQGTGA. V was cut by 4 bases and J by 10 bases, with 14 bases left in between. For the CDR3, the DNA is TGTGCCAGCAGCTCTCTGCCGAGCGCCGAGCAGTTCTTC. It translates to CASSSLPSAEQFF.

The chain uses TRBV11-2 and TRBJ2-1; 12 bases fit TRBD2. V dropped 4 bases and J dropped 8; count of bases not matched to a gene: 15. CDR3 length: 18 residues. Germline values: CDR1 SGHAT, CDR2 FQNNGV. In DNA, the CDR3 is TGTGCCAGCAGCTCCCCTCGACTAGCGGGAGCCCCCCGATATGAGCAGTTCTTC. Translation gives CASSSPRLAGAPRYEQFF.

The chain uses TRBV6-4 and TRBJ2-2, with no clear D. CDR1 and CDR2 from the germline V gene are MRHNA and SNTAGT. The length of the CDR3 is 14 residues. V lost 0 bases and J lost 5, with 7 bases in between. The CDR3, as DNA: TGTGCCAGCAGTGACTCTCTAGAGACCGGGGAGCTGTTTTTT. Its translation: CASSDSLETGELFF.

This sequence joins TRBV11-2 and TRBJ2-7; 9 nucleotides line up with TRBD2. The CDR3 contains 15 residues. V was clipped by 1 base and J by 5 bases; unmatched bases: 6. CDR1 is SGHAT, CDR2 FQNNGV, per germline. CDR3 residues: CASSLGSGRTNEQYF. For the CDR3, the DNA is TGTGCCAGCAGCTTAGGTAGCGGGAGAACCAACGAGCAGTACTTC.

The chain couples TRBV28 to TRBJ2-7; 11 nucleotides line up with TRBD2. Trimming at V came to 5 bases and at J to 5 bases, leaving 11 bases not matched to a gene. CDR3 length equals 16 residues. Germline lookup yields CDR1 MDHEN and CDR2 SYDVKM. Here the CDR3 DNA reads TGTGCCAGCAGTCCCTTCACTAGCGGGAGTTCCCACGAGCAGTACTTC. Its protein product is CASSPFTSGSSHEQYF.

The CDR3 sequence: CASSSTNTEAFF. CDR3 nucleotides: TGTGCCAGCAGTTCGACGAACACTGAAGCTTTCTTT. The chain uses TRBV28 and TRBJ1-1, with no clear D. The ends were cut back, 4 bases at V and 1 base at J, with 4 bases in the middle. The CDR3 sequence is 12 residues long. Germline CDR1 reads MDHEN; CDR2 reads SYDVKM.

The rearrangement links TRBV28 to TRBJ1-2, with D maybe TRBD1 (6 bases). The CDR3 runs to 14 residues. Germline V gene sequence: CDR1 MDHEN, CDR2 SYDVKM. V gave up 6 bases and J gave up 3 bases, with 14 bases separating them. The CDR3 sequence is CASRPSGDYYGYTF. As DNA, the CDR3 is TGTGCCAGCAGACCCTCAGGGGATTACTATGGCTACACCTTC.

The rearrangement joins TRBV27 to TRBJ2-5, with 8 bases lining up with TRBD1. This CDR3 contains 15 residues. From germline, CDR1 is MNHEY and CDR2 SMNVEV (reference sequence). The junction had 12 bases not matched to a gene; V was cut back by 8 bases and J by 4 bases. The CDR3 region is CASRRGHQDRETQYF. CDR3 nucleotide sequence: TGTGCCAGCCGCAGGGGGCACCAGGACAGAGAGACCCAGTACTTC.

In its sample, this clone was seen a few times. The rearrangement uses TRBV7-7 and TRBJ2-2; D perhaps matches TRBD1 (6 bases). V was cut by 5 bases and J by 0 bases, with 10 bases left in between. Germline V CDR1 and CDR2: SSHAT, FNYEAQ (reference sequence). The CDR3 loop spans 15 amino acids. The CDR3 spells CASSPDRTNTGELFF. The CDR3 coding sequence is TGTGCCAGCAGCCCAGACAGGACGAACACCGGGGAGCTGTTTTTT.

The chain is built from TRBV29-1 and TRBJ2-1; D is perhaps TRBD2 (6 bases). Germline V gives CDR1 SQVTM, CDR2 ANQGSEA. The V gene lost 6 bases and the J gene lost 1 base, with 19 bases spanning the gap. This CDR3 is 16 amino acids long. CDR3 region: CSVVSTGVRSYNEQFF. The CDR3 coding sequence is TGCAGCGTCGTTTCCACGGGGGTTAGGTCCTACAATGAGCAGTTCTTC.